These 16 T cell receptor beta chains share one sample of origin, sequenced in a study of T cell responses to AZD1222 COVID-19 vaccine. The method was immunoSEQ multiplex PCR; TCRdb's version includes in-frame clones alone and lacks a portion of them. The data hold about 200,000 clones, with about 93% observed a single time. The sequencing used peripheral blood, collected on day 0 of MenACWY control vaccination. These receptors were taken from an adult in good health.

V is TRBV4-1 and J is TRBJ2-7; D is possibly TRBD1 (5 bases). V was pared by 1 base and J by 2 bases, with 9 bases between. Germline V CDR1 and CDR2: MGHRA, YSYEKL. CDR3 length equals 14 residues. In DNA form, the CDR3 reads TGCGCCAGCAGCCAAGTGGACACACCCTACGAGCAGTACTTC. This sequence encodes CASSQVDTPYEQYF.

On this clone: An end of the junction differs from the germline gene, which may be a read error. The chain recombines TRBV18 with TRBJ1-6, with D maybe TRBD1 (6 bases). CDR1 is KGHSH and CDR2 is LQKENI in the germline V gene. The CDR3 loop spans 14 amino acids. The CDR3 bases are TGTGCCAGCTCTCCCGACAGGAGTAATCCACCCCTCCACTTT. It yields the protein CASSPDRSNPPLHF.

J is TRBJ2-7 and V is TRBV4-2; 9 bases are a match to TRBD1. The CDR3 has 16 residues. Germline loops: CDR1 LGHNA, CDR2 YNFKEQ. The trim removed 4 bases at V and 5 bases at J, leaving 12 bases unmatched. The CDR3 sequence: CASSRVPGQGFDEQYF. The CDR3 region has the DNA TGTGCCAGCAGCCGGGTACCGGGACAGGGCTTTGACGAGCAGTACTTC.

The DNA of the CDR3 is TGTGCCAGTAGAACACAGGGAGGCTCACCCCTCCACTTT. Protein product: CASRTQGGSPLHF. The chain uses TRBV19 and TRBJ1-6, with D possibly matching TRBD1 (6 bases). The CDR3 totals 13 residues. The germline gives CDR1 LNHDA, CDR2 SQIVND (reference sequence). Trimming pared 6 bases from V and 10 bases from J, leaving 13 bases between. The complete variable domain, with remaining parts taken from reference TRBV19 and TRBJ1-6, reads DGGITQSPKYLFRKEGQNVTLSCEQNLNHDAMYWYRQDPGQGLRLIYYSQIVNDFQKGDIAEGYSVSREKKESFPLTVTSAQKNPTAFYLCASRTQGGSPLHFGNGTRLTVT.

CDR3 protein: CASSPGRSTDTQYF. CDR3 coding DNA: TGTGCCAGCAGCCCCGGCCGGAGCACAGATACGCAGTATTTT. V gene TRBV5-5 combines with J gene TRBJ2-3; D is undetermined. Looked up from germline, CDR1 is SGHKS and CDR2 is YYEKEE (reference sequence). V lost 4 bases to trimming and J lost 0 bases, with 9 bases between them. CDR3 size: 14 residues.

The rearrangement uses TRBV6-5 and TRBJ1-3; no definite D call. There are 15 residues in the CDR3. Trimming removed 5 bases at V and 0 bases at J, with 11 bases between. Per the germline V gene, CDR1 is MNHEY and CDR2 is SVGAGI. CDR3 in amino acids: CASSSGYGSGNTIYF. CDR3 in DNA: TGTGCCAGCAGTAGCGGATACGGCTCTGGAAACACCATATATTTT.

The V call is TRBV7-8, the J call TRBJ1-3; 9 bases agree with TRBD1. V trimming: 4 bases; J trimming: 2 bases; junction bases outside the gene matches: 6. The length of the CDR3 is 16 residues. Per germline, CDR1 SGHVS and CDR2 FQNEAQ. The CDR3 sequence: CASSSGYRGPGNTIYF. The CDR3 DNA reads TGTGCCAGCAGCTCGGGATACAGGGGGCCTGGAAACACCATATATTTT.

J is TRBJ1-2 and V is TRBV30; the D is unclear. V was cut by 3 bases and J by 4 bases, with 21 bases left in between. Germline V lookup: CDR1 GTSNPN, CDR2 SVGIG (reference sequence). The CDR3 covers 16 residues. This CDR3 reads CAWRPAGWGESYGYTF. The CDR3 DNA reads as TGTGCCTGGAGGCCGGCAGGATGGGGTGAAAGCTATGGCTACACCTTC.

The table lists this clone with a few counts. This CDR3 is CASSLGGTTNSPLHF. The CDR3 DNA reads as TGTGCCAGCAGCTTAGGGGGGACAACTAATTCACCCCTCCACTTT. J is TRBJ1-6 and V is TRBV7-2, with D maybe TRBD1 (6 bases). Trimming pared 1 base from V and 6 bases from J, leaving 10 bases between. The germline gives CDR1 SGHTA, CDR2 FQGNSA. The CDR3 consists of 15 residues.

This chain connects TRBV6-1 to TRBJ1-6, with TRBD1 as a possible D gene (6 bases). Between the trimmed V and J ends, which lost 5 bases and 5 bases, there was a span of 13 bases. Germline CDR1 reads MNHNS; CDR2 reads SASEGT. The CDR3 extends over 15 amino acids. This CDR3 reads CASSWGGPNNSPLHF. The CDR3 DNA is TGTGCCAGCAGTTGGGGGGGGCCTAATAATTCACCCCTCCACTTT.

The V gene is TRBV6-2 or TRBV6-3, the J gene TRBJ1-1; D remains ambiguous. V lost 6 bases and J 0 bases, leaving 14 bases between the germline ends. The V gene's germline CDR1 is MNHEY and CDR2 SVGEGT. CDR3 size: 15 residues. This CDR3 is CASSLTGNMNTEAFF. The CDR3 coding sequence is TGTGCCAGCAGCCTAACGGGGAACATGAACACTGAAGCTTTCTTT.

The chain joins TRBV7-2 to TRBJ1-2; TRBD1 agrees at 7 bases. This CDR3 spans 15 amino acids. The germline V gene has CDR1 SGHTA and CDR2 FQGNSA. J was trimmed by 3 bases and V by 7 bases; bases with no gene match: 11. The CDR3: CASTPPDRVYYGYTF. The CDR3 DNA reads as TGTGCCAGCACCCCCCCAGACAGGGTTTACTATGGCTACACCTTC.

V usage is TRBV18 and J usage is TRBJ1-1; no definite D call. The V and J ends lost 3 bases and 0 bases respectively, with 11 bases between them. In germline, CDR1 is KGHSH, CDR2 LQKENI. The CDR3 loop spans 15 amino acids. The CDR3 loop is CASSPPRAVNTEAFF. As DNA, the CDR3 is TGTGCCAGCTCACCCCCCCGGGCCGTGAACACTGAAGCTTTCTTT.

The chain combines TRBV5-6 with TRBJ1-3; D perhaps matches TRBD1 (5 bases). Germline-derived CDR1 and CDR2 are SGHDT and YYEEEE. The CDR3 spans 16 residues. V lost 4 bases, J lost 1 base, and 15 bases lay in between. The CDR3 here is CASSKGPGRSGNTIYF. CDR3 coding DNA: TGTGCCAGCAGCAAGGGACCGGGGCGATCTGGAAACACCATATATTTT. Full variable domain (remainder filled in from reference TRBV5-6 and TRBJ1-3): DAGVTQSPTHLIKTRGQQVTLRCSPKSGHDTVSWYQQALGQGPQFIFQYYEEEERQRGNFPDRFSGHQFPNYSSELNVNALLLGDSALYLCASSKGPGRSGNTIYFGEGSWLTVV.

The chain employs TRBV2 and TRBJ1-1; a weak D match, TRBD1 (5 bases). Germline V gene data show CDR1 as SNHLY and CDR2 as FYNNEI. The CDR3 is made up of 11 amino acids. V lost 6 bases to trimming and J lost 5 bases, with 7 bases between them. The CDR3 DNA is TGTGCCAGCAGGGGGCCGACTGAAGCTTTCTTT. This codes for CASRGPTEAFF.

The chain joins TRBV7-6 to TRBJ2-7, with 8 bases fitting TRBD2. CDR1 is SGHVS, CDR2 FNYEAQ, per germline. This CDR3 is built from 15 residues. The J segment lost 4 bases and the V segment lost 5 bases, leaving 10 bases of the junction unmatched. The CDR3 DNA is TGTGCCAGCAGCCGGGGGGGCTCTAAAGATTACGAGCAGTACTTC. It is translated as CASSRGGSKDYEQYF.